A single sample gave rise to the 2 T cell receptor beta chains below, sequenced in a study of technical replicates of blood from a few donors. Profiled with immunoSEQ multiplex PCR; TCRdb holds only in-frame clones, not every one. This sample yields about 59,000 clones, of which just over 90% are seen a single time; over 4% belongs to the top ten. The sample consisted of PBMCs. These receptors were collected from a human donor in good health. Some clones in this sample may be carry-over from other donors' samples.

The chain combines TRBV4-3 with TRBJ2-7; D not resolved. The CDR3 runs 13 residues. The germline V and J ends were trimmed by 3 bases and 3 bases, with 9 bases remaining between them. Germline CDR1 reads LGHNA; CDR2 reads YSLEER. The CDR3 DNA is TGCGCCAGCAGCCAGGTCATCGGCTACGAGCAGTACTTC. Translation: CASSQVIGYEQYF.

The rearrangement uses TRBV28 and TRBJ2-7; TRBD2 aligns across 7 bases. The CDR3 consists of 17 residues. The V and J ends lost 6 bases and 3 bases, in that order; junction bases with no gene match: 17. Germline CDR1 reads MDHEN; CDR2 reads SYDVKM. CDR3 region: CASSWTVSWEGLYEQYF. The CDR3 DNA sequence: TGTGCCAGCAGCTGGACGGTGTCGTGGGAGGGCCTCTACGAGCAGTACTTC.